The 13 T cell receptor beta chains listed next were all sequenced from one sample in a study of blood T cell repertoires in COVID-19. Sequenced by immunoSEQ multiplex PCR; TCRdb stores in-frame clones only, minus some. The sample holds 130,000 to 150,000 clones, over 65% seen once. Sequenced sample: peripheral blood. Receptors originate from a human donor in a cohort sampled during active COVID-19.

The chain employs TRBV6-6 and TRBJ1-5; 9 bases line up with TRBD1. Germline assignment: CDR1 MNHNY and CDR2 SVGAGI (reference sequence). This CDR3 region has 17 residues. J lost 6 bases, V lost 5 bases, and 14 bases had no gene match. The CDR3 DNA sequence: TGTGCCAGCAGTCCACGCAGGGGACAGGGTTTTTCTCAGCCCCAGCATTTT. As protein: CASSPRRGQGFSQPQHF.

In its sample, this clone was seen once. This chain joins TRBV30 and TRBJ2-7; 10 bases match TRBD2. V shed 2 bases, J shed 4 bases, and the junction held 5 bases outside the gene matches. Germline CDR1 reads GTSNPN; CDR2 reads SVGIG (reference sequence). This CDR3 has 14 amino acids. CDR3 coding DNA: TGTGCCTGGAGTCAAGCGGGGGGGTTTTACGAGCAGTACTTC. Translation: CAWSQAGGFYEQYF.

This sequence joins TRBV2 and TRBJ2-1; the D is unclear. V gave up 1 base and J gave up 10 bases, with 11 bases separating them. Germline CDR1 and CDR2: SNHLY and FYNNEI. The CDR3 is 13 amino acids. CDR3 DNA: TGTGCCAGCAGTGAAGACCTGAGAGCAGAGCAGTTCTTC. Its protein is CASSEDLRAEQFF.

The chain has TRBV3-1 (or the pseudogene TRBV3-2) and TRBJ1-5; D gene unclear. CDR1 and CDR2 from the germline V gene are LGHDT and YNNKEL (reference sequence). The CDR3 runs to 15 residues. Trimming stripped 4 bases from V and 2 bases from J, with 12 bases between. The CDR3, as DNA: TGTGCCAGCAGCCCGCCGGGGAGGCGCAATCAGCCCCAGCATTTT. Encoded protein: CASSPPGRRNQPQHF.

Comments on this clone: Other nucleotide sequences from this sample produce the same CDR3. The V call is TRBV5-1, the J call TRBJ2-3; 8 nucleotides match TRBD1. The CDR3 totals 16 residues. CDR1 is SGHRS and CDR2 is YFSETQ in the germline V gene. Losses at the gene ends were 0 bases for V and 0 bases for J; bases not matched to a gene: 3. CDR3 sequence reads: CASSLEGTGSTDTQYF. As DNA, the CDR3 is TGCGCCAGCAGCTTGGAGGGGACAGGCAGCACAGATACGCAGTATTTT.

CDR3 in DNA: TGCGCCAGCAGCTCTGGACAGGCAAAGGGCGGCTACACCTTC. As protein: CASSSGQAKGGYTF. The chain couples TRBV5-1 to TRBJ1-2; 7 nucleotides match TRBD1. This CDR3 has 14 residues. Trimming cost V 3 bases and J 8 bases; bases outside gene matches: 10. CDR1 and CDR2 from the germline V gene are SGHRS and YFSETQ. Full variable domain (remainder filled in from reference TRBV5-1 and TRBJ1-2): KAGVTQTPRYLIKTRGQQVTLSCSPISGHRSVSWYQQTPGQGLQFLFEYFSETQRNKGNFPGRFSGRQFSNSRSEMNVSTLELGDSALYLCASSSGQAKGGYTFGSGTRLTVV.

This clone was counted only a few times. The rearrangement joins TRBV28 to TRBJ2-7; maybe TRBD2 (6 bases). CDR1 MDHEN and CDR2 SYDVKM come from the germline V gene. There are 13 residues in the CDR3. The V end lost 2 bases, the J end lost 3 bases, and 8 bases lay between the germline ends. The CDR3, as DNA: TGTGCCAGCAGTTTACGGGGGAGCTACGAGCAGTACGTC. Amino acids: CASSLRGSYEQYV.

The genes are TRBV28 and TRBJ1-2, with a tentative D call TRBD1 (6 bases). The CDR3 length is 14 residues. Trimming left V 3 bases short and J 7 bases short, with 15 bases between. The germline CDR1 and CDR2 sequences are MDHEN and SYDVKM. CDR3 coding DNA: TGTGCCAGCAGTTTTGTGGCGGGGGGCCTTGGCTACACCTTC. Its protein is CASSFVAGGLGYTF.

The chain couples TRBV29-1 to TRBJ1-1; weak D call: TRBD1 (5 bases). This CDR3 region has 15 residues. The V end lost 1 base, the J end lost 2 bases, and 14 bases lay between the germline ends. In germline, CDR1 is SQVTM, CDR2 ANQGSEA. DNA for the CDR3: TGCAGCGTTGAAGGGGGACTGACCCTCAACACTGAAGCTTTCTTT. It specifies CSVEGGLTLNTEAFF. The variable domain in full, completed from reference TRBV29-1 and TRBJ1-1, reads SAVISQKPSRDICQRGTSLTIQCQVDSQVTMMFWYRQQPGQSLTLIATANQGSEATYESGFVIDKFPISRPNLTFSTLTVSNMSPEDSSIYLCSVEGGLTLNTEAFFGQGTRLTVV.

The chain has TRBV28 and TRBJ2-7; 8 nucleotides align to TRBD2. There are 16 residues in the CDR3. Per the germline V gene, CDR1 is MDHEN and CDR2 is SYDVKM. V dropped 11 bases and J dropped 0; count of bases not matched to a gene: 15. DNA of the CDR3: TGTGCCTCCGGACAAACAGCGCGGGGGGTCTCCTACGAGCAGTACTTC. Encoded protein: CASGQTARGVSYEQYF.

V usage is TRBV4-1 and J usage is TRBJ2-5, with 9 bases matching TRBD2. The CDR3 contains 17 residues. V shed 0 bases and J 4 bases; nucleotides not matched to a gene: 9. Germline values: CDR1 MGHRA, CDR2 YSYEKL. As DNA, the CDR3 is TGCGCCAGCAGCCAAGATTTGGCGGGGGGGCTATCAGAGACCCAGTACTTC. It encodes CASSQDLAGGLSETQYF.

The chain uses TRBV6-1 and TRBJ2-5, with 7 bases fitting TRBD2. CDR3 length: 17 amino acids. V shed 4 bases, J shed 5 bases, and the junction held 16 bases outside the gene matches. Germline V lookup: CDR1 MNHNS, CDR2 SASEGT. CDR3 coding DNA: TGTGCCAGCAGTGGGCGGGGGATCGCGAGGGGTCGGGAGACCCAGTACTTC. This gives the protein CASSGRGIARGRETQYF.

The V and J genes are TRBV30 and TRBJ2-2; 9 positions agree with TRBD1. Per germline, CDR1 GTSNPN and CDR2 SVGIG (reference sequence). The CDR3 totals 15 residues. With V trimmed by 4 bases and J by 5 bases, 8 bases remained unmatched. In nucleotides, the CDR3 is TGTGCCTGGAATCGACAGGGGGTGTCGACCGGGGAGCTGTTTTTT. Its protein product is CAWNRQGVSTGELFF.